This entry is about one T cell receptor (beta chain). Its matching antigen is unknown. Around day 10 of culture, CD4+ T cells were separated out. Half-medium replacement with IL-2 medium occurred on days 3 and 7. With 0 bases clipped from V and 0 bases from J, the junction kept 5 bases outside the gene matches. CDR1 and CDR2 from the germline V gene are MNHNS and SASEGT. CDR3 length: 18 amino acids. TCRdb's copy holds only in-frame clones and misses some; the assay was immunoSEQ multiplex PCR. This table holds approximately 45,000 clones, about 80% found once. This sample was taken from a study of vaccination effects on CD4 cells after COVID-19. On the study more broadly: Cultivation was performed at two million PBMC per well with approximately 9 IU/ml IL-2 and about 9.6 ug/ml peptides added. Study-level points and caveats: Clones of infection and vaccine origin contracted markedly late after vaccination. Convalescents' post-vaccination spike-reactive clones were chiefly new, vaccine-induced ones.

The TCR was taken from a human donor who had a prior SARS-CoV-2 infection. The chain joins TRBV6-1 to TRBJ2-6, with 7 bases aligning to TRBD2. The source was CD4+ T cells from PBMCs cultured without peptide, collected before COVID-19 vaccination. The CDR3 protein is CASSEARGVRSGANVLTF. The DNA for the CDR3 is TGTGCCAGCAGTGAAGCACGGGGGGTGCGCTCTGGGGCCAACGTCCTGACTTTC.